This T cell receptor (beta chain) comes out of a study of blood T cell repertoires in COVID-19. The wider study: Italy, Spain and the United States were the sources of the convalescent and acute COVID-19 samples. Sample material is recorded as cDNA or gDNA derived from T cells, B-cell-depleted T cells, or PBMCs.

The ends were cut back, 3 bases at V and 9 bases at J, with 11 bases in the middle. In germline, CDR1 is MNHEY, CDR2 SMNVEV (reference sequence). The CDR3 runs to 13 residues. In the authors' workflow: Cell counts per sample came from amplifying reference gene primers. Generated by immunoSEQ multiplex PCR, the TCRdb table keeps only in-frame clones and is missing some. V, J and clone size reflect that table, while D and trimming were determined from the DNA. The sample yields 250,000 or so clones, roughly 83% seen once. The sequence came from a man older than 75 with acute or convalescent COVID-19. The chain employs TRBV27 and TRBJ2-2, with D maybe TRBD1 (5 bases). What was sequenced was peripheral blood. As DNA, the CDR3 is TGTGCCAGCAGTTTCCGAGACAGCCGGGAGCTGTTTTTT. Its translation is CASSFRDSRELFF.